These 5 T cell receptor beta chains were all obtained from the same sample, sequenced in a study of identical twins. TCRdb reprocessed the 5' RACE reads via MiXCR and lists one record per CDR3 protein. The sample consists of around 230,000 distinct CDR3 sequences, approximately 9% of them appearing once. The sequencing sample was made of memory (CD45RO+) T cells sorted from blood. The receptors originated from a woman between 18 and 29 years old in good health.

This clonotype showed up just a few times. This chain uses TRBV5-4 with TRBJ2-7; 7 bases fit TRBD2. CDR3 length equals 14 residues. CDR1 is SGHNT, CDR2 YYREEE, per germline (reference sequence). J lost 2 bases, V lost 1 base, and 3 bases had no gene match. The DNA for the CDR3 is TGTGCCAGCAGCTTGCGTGGGAGGGCCTACGAGCAGTACTTC. Translation gives CASSLRGRAYEQYF.

J is TRBJ2-4 and V is TRBV9, with a weak D call TRBD2 (7 bases). Germline V gene lookup returns CDR1 SGDLS and CDR2 YYNGEE. The CDR3 loop spans 16 amino acids. With 2 bases removed from V and 7 bases from J, the gap between germline ends came to 19 bases. The CDR3 here is CASSVGGGAIVNIQYF. As DNA, the CDR3 is TGTGCCAGCAGCGTCGGCGGGGGCGCGATCGTGAACATTCAGTACTTC.

In its sample, this clonotype was seen a few times. The chain combines TRBV19 with TRBJ2-1, with TRBD2 matching 12 bases. Germline assignment: CDR1 LNHDA and CDR2 SQIVND (reference sequence). The CDR3 loop spans 16 amino acids. The junction had 12 bases not matched to a gene; V was cut back by 7 bases and J by 8 bases. The CDR3 is CASTSGGAGASDEQFF. CDR3 coding DNA: TGTGCCAGTACTAGCGGGGGGGCAGGGGCATCGGATGAGCAGTTCTTC.

The chain carries TRBV2 and TRBJ2-2, with D possibly TRBD1 on 6 matching bases. The CDR3 runs 13 residues. V was trimmed by 11 bases and J by 4 bases, leaving 14 bases between them. Germline V gene lookup returns CDR1 SNHLY and CDR2 FYNNEI. CDR3 region: CACRRTATGELFF. The CDR3 nucleotides read TGTGCCTGTCGTCGGACAGCCACCGGGGAGCTGTTTTTT.

In this sample, this clonotype turned up many times. The chain is built from TRBV6-2 or TRBV6-3 and TRBJ1-2; 9 bases are shared with TRBD1. Germline V gene data show CDR1 as MNHEY and CDR2 as SVGEGT. V was pared by 6 bases and J by 2 bases, with 4 bases of the junction left unmatched. The CDR3 spans 14 residues. The CDR3 sequence: CASSLGTGNYGYTF. In DNA, the CDR3 is TGTGCCAGCAGCCTCGGGACAGGGAACTATGGCTACACCTTC.